These 27 T cell receptor beta chains came from one sample sequenced in a study of T-cell memory formation after mild COVID-19. MiXCR was run by TCRdb on the 5' RACE reads, yielding one entry per CDR3 protein. The sample includes about 84,000 distinct CDR3 sequences, about 15% of them seen just once. The sequencing input was PBMCs or a T cell subset sorted from them (not recorded which). These TCRs come from an adult woman who had mild COVID-19 (a few samples of this study predate the infection). Cell type and time point are not known.

The J gene is TRBJ1-1, the V gene TRBV11-1; 8 nucleotides match TRBD1. The length of the CDR3 is 15 residues. From germline, CDR1 is SGHAT and CDR2 FQDESV (reference sequence). The V and J ends lost 5 bases and 0 bases, in that order; junction bases with no gene match: 5. CDR3 region: CASSPQGAMNTEAFF. The CDR3 nucleotides read TGTGCCAGCAGCCCCCAGGGGGCTATGAACACTGAAGCTTTCTTT.

This clonotype was found a few times. The rearrangement joins TRBV7-9 to TRBJ2-7; the D is unclear. Deletions cut 1 base from V and 6 bases from J, with 10 bases between. Germline CDR1 reads SEHNR; CDR2 reads FQNEAQ (reference sequence). CDR3 length: 13 residues. CDR3 sequence: CASSLGRWPEQYF. The CDR3 DNA reads as TGTGCCAGCAGCTTAGGTAGATGGCCCGAGCAGTACTTC.

This clonotype has a handful of counts. The chain recombines TRBV27 with TRBJ2-1; no definite D call. V dropped 3 bases and J dropped 5 bases, with 11 bases sitting between them. The CDR3 is 14 amino acids. The V gene's germline CDR1 is MNHEY and CDR2 SMNVEV (reference sequence). The chain's CDR3 is CASSLYPIHNEQFF. Written as DNA, the CDR3 is TGTGCCAGCAGTTTGTACCCAATCCACAATGAGCAGTTCTTC.

In this sample, this clonotype turned up a few times. The chain couples TRBV7-9 to TRBJ2-1, with D possibly being TRBD1 (6 bases). This CDR3 has 17 amino acids. Germline CDR1 reads SEHNR; CDR2 reads FQNEAQ (reference sequence). V gave up 5 bases and J gave up 0 bases, with 17 bases separating them. The CDR3 spells CASSPTAGTSSYNEQFF. The CDR3 bases are TGTGCCAGCAGCCCGACTGCCGGGACAAGCTCCTACAATGAGCAGTTCTTC.

This clonotype was observed at least ten times. This rearrangement joins TRBV7-8 to TRBJ2-1; D perhaps matches TRBD2 (5 bases). CDR3 size: 14 residues. The germline gives CDR1 SGHVS, CDR2 FQNEAQ. Trimming took off 1 base at V and 6 bases at J, with 10 bases between the two ends. The CDR3 protein is CASSLGVLANEQFF. For the CDR3, the DNA is TGTGCCAGCAGCTTAGGAGTGCTAGCCAATGAGCAGTTCTTC.

The rearrangement uses TRBV7-2 and TRBJ1-3, with 9 bases aligning to TRBD1. Germline assignment: CDR1 SGHTA and CDR2 FQGNSA. V shed 0 bases, J shed 1 base, and the junction held 1 base outside the gene matches. The CDR3 runs to 16 residues. DNA for the CDR3: TGTGCCAGCAGCTTAGCGACAGGGGGTTCTGGAAACACCATATATTTT. Its translation is CASSLATGGSGNTIYF.

This clonotype appeared a few times. The chain joins TRBV7-2 to TRBJ2-5, with 10 bases aligning to TRBD2. Germline V gives CDR1 SGHTA, CDR2 FQGNSA. V was pared by 4 bases and J by 1 base, with 6 bases of the junction left unmatched. This CDR3 has 16 amino acids. The CDR3 bases are TGTGCCAGCAGCTCTAAGCGGGAGGGGCCCCAAGAGACCCAGTACTTC. Translation: CASSSKREGPQETQYF.

The chain is built from TRBV12-3 or TRBV12-4 and TRBJ2-5; D is ambiguous. With 5 bases removed from V and 2 bases from J, the gap between germline ends came to 6 bases. The CDR3 has 12 amino acids. Written as DNA, the CDR3 is TGTGCCAGCAGTGTCCATCAAGAGACCCAGTACTTC. This encodes CASSVHQETQYF.

The chain combines TRBV9 with TRBJ1-2, with 7 bases fitting TRBD1. Trimming removed 4 bases from V and 5 bases from J; junction bases left unmatched: 8. The V gene's germline CDR1 is SGDLS and CDR2 YYNGEE. This CDR3 region has 14 residues. CDR3 DNA sequence: TGTGCCAGCAGCCAGGGAGGGGGCCGGTATGGCTACACCTTC. Its protein is CASSQGGGRYGYTF.

This clonotype was recorded a few times. V usage is TRBV11-3 and J usage is TRBJ2-2; 8 nucleotides line up with TRBD2. The CDR3 extends over 16 amino acids. Trimming took 5 bases from V and 3 from J; bases not matched to a gene: 8. The V gene's germline CDR1 is SGHNT and CDR2 YENEEA. Here the CDR3 reads CASSQTGGIYTGELFF. CDR3 nucleotides: TGTGCCAGCAGCCAGACGGGAGGGATTTACACCGGGGAGCTGTTTTTT.

This clonotype was observed a single time. The chain carries TRBV4-1 and TRBJ2-7; TRBD1 might be the D (6 bases). Germline V lookup: CDR1 MGHRA, CDR2 YSYEKL. V lost 4 bases, J lost 2 bases, and 15 bases lay in between. The CDR3 is made up of 15 amino acids. In nucleotides, the CDR3 is TGCGCCAGCAGCCGGGACACCCGACCCCCCTACGAGCAGTACTTC. Translated, it gives CASSRDTRPPYEQYF.

The sample holds many counts of this clonotype. The V and J genes are TRBV30 and TRBJ2-7; D is tentatively TRBD1 or TRBD2 (5 bases each). The V gene's germline CDR1 is GTSNPN and CDR2 SVGIG (reference sequence). The CDR3 runs 11 residues. Trimming pared 8 bases from V and 6 bases from J, leaving 14 bases between. The CDR3: CAMDAGTEQYF. The CDR3 nucleotides are TGTGCCATGGACGCAGGGACCGAGCAGTACTTC.

This clonotype was counted a few times. The gene calls are TRBV5-1 and TRBJ1-1; tentative D call: TRBD1 (5 bases). The CDR3 loop spans 15 amino acids. From germline, CDR1 is SGHRS and CDR2 YFSETQ. Deletions cut 0 bases from V and 2 bases from J, with 11 bases between. The CDR3 sequence is CASSLASGTNTEAFF. CDR3 bases: TGCGCCAGCAGCTTGGCCTCAGGGACCAACACTGAAGCTTTCTTT.

V and J are TRBV2 and TRBJ2-5; weak D call: TRBD2 (6 bases). This CDR3 contains 15 residues. V lost 3 bases to trimming and J lost 2 bases, with 13 bases between them. Germline CDR1 SNHLY, CDR2 FYNNEI. This CDR3 reads CASSDPGVGQETQYF. CDR3 coding DNA: TGTGCCAGCAGTGACCCGGGGGTCGGACAAGAGACCCAGTACTTC.

This rearrangement joins TRBV4-1 to TRBJ1-2, with no clear D. V shed 6 bases and J shed 4 bases, with 18 bases lying between them. Per the germline V gene, CDR1 is MGHRA and CDR2 is YSYEKL. The CDR3 has 15 amino acids. CDR3 protein: CASSPNSEQFYGYTF. CDR3 bases: TGCGCCAGCAGTCCAAACTCAGAACAGTTCTATGGCTACACCTTC.

This rearrangement joins TRBV19 to TRBJ2-2, with TRBD1 identical over 9 bases. The junction had 7 bases not matched to a gene; V was cut back by 2 bases and J by 6 bases. Germline lookup yields CDR1 LNHDA and CDR2 SQIVND (reference sequence). This CDR3 contains 16 residues. This CDR3 is CASSITPRTGAGELFF. The CDR3 region has the DNA TGTGCCAGTAGTATAACCCCTAGGACAGGGGCCGGGGAGCTGTTTTTT.

This clonotype has only a few counts. This rearrangement joins TRBV9 to TRBJ2-1, with TRBD2 matching 7 bases. The CDR3 is 14 amino acids. V lost 4 bases and J lost 10; bases outside the gene matches: 11. The germline V gene encodes CDR1 SGDLS and CDR2 YYNGEE. In DNA, the CDR3 is TGTGCCAGCAGCTCAACGACGGGGGGTGGAGAGCAGTTCTTC. Amino acid sequence: CASSSTTGGGEQFF.

V gene TRBV11-2 combines with J gene TRBJ1-6; D not certain. The CDR3 sequence is 12 residues long. V was pared by 5 bases and J by 7 bases, with 6 bases between. Germline lookup yields CDR1 SGHAT and CDR2 FQNNGV. CDR3 coding DNA: TGTGCCAGCAGCGCGGTGAATTCACCCCTCCACTTT. It encodes CASSAVNSPLHF.

Relative to its sample, this clonotype is medium-sized (0.01 to 0.1%). The CDR3 DNA is TGTGCCAGCAGGTGGACTAGCGGAGTTTACAATGAGCAGTTCTTC. This encodes CASRWTSGVYNEQFF. The J gene is TRBJ2-1, the V gene TRBV27, with TRBD2 identical over 10 bases. The junction had 6 bases not matched to a gene; V was cut back by 6 bases and J by 4 bases. The CDR3 has 15 residues. In germline, CDR1 is MNHEY, CDR2 SMNVEV (reference sequence).

The V and J genes are TRBV4-2 and TRBJ2-7; TRBD2 matches 9 bases. Germline CDR1 and CDR2: LGHNA and YNFKEQ. V was pared by 0 bases and J by 5 bases, with 5 bases of the junction left unmatched. The CDR3 covers 15 residues. The CDR3 loop reads CASSQEREGVHEQYF. DNA for the CDR3: TGTGCCAGCAGCCAAGAGCGGGAGGGGGTCCACGAGCAGTACTTC.

The chain is built from TRBV4-1 and TRBJ1-5; the D is unclear. There are 17 residues in the CDR3. CDR1 is MGHRA, CDR2 YSYEKL, per germline. The V end was cut by 0 bases, the J end by 2 bases, with 14 bases between. CDR3 region: CASSQDHGTLGNQPQHF. The CDR3, as DNA: TGCGCCAGCAGCCAAGATCACGGCACCCTAGGCAATCAGCCCCAGCATTTT.

This chain uses TRBV24-1 with TRBJ2-6; possible D gene TRBD2, 6 bases. Per the germline V gene, CDR1 is KGHDR and CDR2 is SFDVKD. V lost 4 bases and J lost 1, with 10 bases in between. The CDR3 has 16 residues. The CDR3 nucleotides read TGTGCCACCAGTGAGCGGGGAGGTTCTGGGGCCAACGTCCTGACTTTC. This codes for CATSERGGSGANVLTF.

This chain links TRBV7-3 with TRBJ2-5, with D perhaps being TRBD1 or TRBD2 (7 bases each). CDR1 is SGHTA, CDR2 FQGTGA, per germline. The V end lost 5 bases, the J end lost 2 bases, and 21 bases lay between the germline ends. This CDR3 comprises 17 residues. CDR3 DNA sequence: TGTGCCAGCAGCCCCAGGGGGGGAGCCTCCCCTCAAGAGACCCAGTACTTC. Residues: CASSPRGGASPQETQYF. The complete variable domain, with remaining parts taken from reference TRBV7-3 and TRBJ2-5, reads GAGVSQTPSNKVTEKGKYVELRCDPISGHTALYWYRQSLGQGPEFLIYFQGTGAADDSGLPNDRFFAVRPEGSVSTLKIQRTERGDSAVYLCASSPRGGASPQETQYFGPGTRLLVL.

The chain links TRBV19 to TRBJ2-7; weak D call: TRBD1 (6 bases). The CDR3 contains 14 residues. Germline values: CDR1 LNHDA, CDR2 SQIVND (reference sequence). V shed 5 bases and J shed 2 bases, with 13 bases lying between them. Here the CDR3 reads CASSWTADAYEQYF. The CDR3 nucleotides read TGTGCCAGTAGTTGGACAGCCGATGCCTACGAGCAGTACTTC.

The rearrangement uses TRBV7-9 and TRBJ1-2; no definite D call. Trimming stripped 4 bases from V and 8 bases from J, with 17 bases between. CDR1 is SEHNR and CDR2 is FQNEAQ in the germline V gene (reference sequence). This CDR3 spans 14 amino acids. The CDR3 DNA reads TGTGCCAGCAGCTCCCAGCCGGGAGACTGGGGCTACACCTTC. Translated, it gives CASSSQPGDWGYTF.

In its sample, this clonotype was seen a few times. The rearrangement links TRBV5-6 to TRBJ2-5, with 7 bases fitting TRBD1. V trimming: 1 base; J trimming: 5 bases; junction bases outside the gene matches: 8. The CDR3 consists of 15 residues. Germline V CDR1 and CDR2: SGHDT, YYEEEE. Here the CDR3 reads CASSLYATGLETQYF. CDR3 DNA: TGTGCCAGCAGCTTGTATGCGACAGGGTTGGAGACCCAGTACTTC.

V gene TRBV29-1 combines with J gene TRBJ1-2; 7 positions match TRBD1. Germline V gene data show CDR1 as SQVTM and CDR2 as ANQGSEA. The V gene end was trimmed by 5 bases and the J gene end by 4 bases; junction bases not matched to a gene: 4. This CDR3 is 12 amino acids long. Written as DNA, the CDR3 is TGCAGCGTTAAAACAGGGGTCTATGGCTACACCTTC. Residues: CSVKTGVYGYTF.